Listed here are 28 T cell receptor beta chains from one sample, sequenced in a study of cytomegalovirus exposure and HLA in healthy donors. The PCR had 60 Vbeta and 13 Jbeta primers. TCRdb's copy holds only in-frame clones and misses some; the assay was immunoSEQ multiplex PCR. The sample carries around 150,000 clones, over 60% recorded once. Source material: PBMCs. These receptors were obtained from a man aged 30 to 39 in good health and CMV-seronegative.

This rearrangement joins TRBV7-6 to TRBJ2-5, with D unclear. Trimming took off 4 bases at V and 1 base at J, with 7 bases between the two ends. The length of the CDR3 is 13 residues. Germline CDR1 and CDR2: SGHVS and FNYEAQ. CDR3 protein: CASSYRVQETQYF. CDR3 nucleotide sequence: TGTGCCAGCAGCTACCGGGTCCAAGAGACCCAGTACTTC.

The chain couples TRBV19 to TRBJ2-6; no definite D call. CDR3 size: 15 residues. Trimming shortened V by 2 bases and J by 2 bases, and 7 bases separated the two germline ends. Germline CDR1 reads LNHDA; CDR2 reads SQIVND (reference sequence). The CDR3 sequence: CASSIQAAGANVLTF. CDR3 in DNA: TGTGCCAGTAGTATACAAGCCGCTGGGGCCAACGTCCTGACTTTC.

In DNA, the CDR3 is TGTGCCAGCACATCGCCAGGGACAGGGGCCTACGAGCAGTACTTC. Translating gives CASTSPGTGAYEQYF. The rearrangement links TRBV28 to TRBJ2-7; the match to TRBD1 covers 10 bases. Trimming at V came to 7 bases and at J to 2 bases, leaving 8 bases not matched to a gene. This CDR3 is built from 15 residues. CDR1 is MDHEN, CDR2 SYDVKM, per germline.

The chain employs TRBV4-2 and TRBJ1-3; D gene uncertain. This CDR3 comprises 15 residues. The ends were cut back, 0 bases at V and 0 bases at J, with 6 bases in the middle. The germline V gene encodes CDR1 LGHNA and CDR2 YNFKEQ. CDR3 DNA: TGTGCCAGCAGCCAAGAGGCCACCTCTGGAAACACCATATATTTT. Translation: CASSQEATSGNTIYF.

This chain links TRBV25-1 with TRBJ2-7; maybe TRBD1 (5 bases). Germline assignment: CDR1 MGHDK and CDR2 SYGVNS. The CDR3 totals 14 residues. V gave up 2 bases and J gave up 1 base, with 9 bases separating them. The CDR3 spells CASSEAPGSYEQYF. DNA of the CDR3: TGTGCCAGCAGTGAAGCCCCAGGGTCCTACGAGCAGTACTTC.

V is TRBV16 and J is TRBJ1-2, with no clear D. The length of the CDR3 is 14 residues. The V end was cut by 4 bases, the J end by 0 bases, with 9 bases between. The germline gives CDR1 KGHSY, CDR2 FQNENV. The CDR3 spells CASSPSDSNYGYTF. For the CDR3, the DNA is TGTGCCAGCAGCCCCTCGGACTCTAACTATGGCTACACCTTC.

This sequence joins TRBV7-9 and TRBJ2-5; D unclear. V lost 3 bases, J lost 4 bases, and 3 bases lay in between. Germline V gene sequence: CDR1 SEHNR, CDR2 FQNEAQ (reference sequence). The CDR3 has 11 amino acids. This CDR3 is CASSFRETQYF. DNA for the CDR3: TGTGCCAGCAGCTTCAGAGAGACCCAGTACTTC. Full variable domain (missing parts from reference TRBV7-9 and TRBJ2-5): DTGVSQNPRHKITKRGQNVTFRCDPISEHNRLYWYRQTLGQGPEFLTYFQNEAQLEKSRLLSDRFSAERPKGSFSTLEIQRTEQGDSAMYLCASSFRETQYFGPGTRLLVL.

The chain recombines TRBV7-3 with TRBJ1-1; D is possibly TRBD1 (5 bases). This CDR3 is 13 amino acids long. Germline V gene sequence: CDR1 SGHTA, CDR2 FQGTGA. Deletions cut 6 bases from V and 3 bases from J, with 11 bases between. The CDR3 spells CASSVVRDTEAFF. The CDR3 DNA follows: TGTGCCAGCAGTGTGGTCAGGGACACTGAAGCTTTCTTT.

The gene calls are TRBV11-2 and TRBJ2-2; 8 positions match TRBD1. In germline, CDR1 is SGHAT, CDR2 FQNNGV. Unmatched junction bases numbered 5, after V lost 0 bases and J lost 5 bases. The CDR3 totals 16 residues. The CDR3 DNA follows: TGTGCCAGCAGCTTAGACTTGGACAGGGCTACCGGGGAGCTGTTTTTT. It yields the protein CASSLDLDRATGELFF.

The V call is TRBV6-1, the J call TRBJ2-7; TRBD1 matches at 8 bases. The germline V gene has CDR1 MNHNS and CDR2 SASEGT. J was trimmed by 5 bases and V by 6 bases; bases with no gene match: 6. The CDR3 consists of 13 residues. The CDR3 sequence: CASRDRDPHEQYF. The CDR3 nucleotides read TGTGCCAGCAGGGACAGGGATCCCCACGAGCAGTACTTC.

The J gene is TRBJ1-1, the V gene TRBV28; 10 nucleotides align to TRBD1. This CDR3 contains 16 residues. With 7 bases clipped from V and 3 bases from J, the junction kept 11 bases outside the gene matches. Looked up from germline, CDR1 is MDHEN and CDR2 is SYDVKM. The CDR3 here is CASNGDRGSSDTEAFF. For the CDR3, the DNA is TGTGCCAGCAATGGGGACAGGGGTTCTTCGGACACTGAAGCTTTCTTT. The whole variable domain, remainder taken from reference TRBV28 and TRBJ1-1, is DVKVTQSSRYLVKRTGEKVFLECVQDMDHENMFWYRQDPGLGLRLIYFSYDVKMKEKGDIPEGYSVSREKKERFSLILESASTNQTSMYLCASNGDRGSSDTEAFFGQGTRLTVV.

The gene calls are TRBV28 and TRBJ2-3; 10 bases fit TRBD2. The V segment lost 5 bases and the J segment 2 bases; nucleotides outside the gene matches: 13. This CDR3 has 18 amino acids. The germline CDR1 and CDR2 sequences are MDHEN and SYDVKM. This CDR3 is CASSPYVWTSGFTDTQYF. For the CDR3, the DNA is TGTGCCAGCAGTCCATACGTTTGGACTAGCGGTTTCACAGATACGCAGTATTTT.

Here the CDR3 reads CASSERTGGFALGSGNTIYF. The CDR3 DNA reads TGCGCCAGCAGCGAACGGACAGGGGGTTTTGCGTTGGGCTCTGGAAACACCATATATTTT. The rearrangement uses TRBV5-1 and TRBJ1-3; 10 nucleotides agree with TRBD1. CDR1 and CDR2 from the germline V gene are SGHRS and YFSETQ. V was pared by 4 bases and J by 0 bases, with 16 bases of the junction left unmatched. This CDR3 contains 20 residues.

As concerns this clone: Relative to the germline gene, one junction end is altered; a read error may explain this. The CDR3 reads CSSSLGLAGVAGELFF. The CDR3 nucleotides read TGTTCCAGCAGCTTAGGACTAGCGGGAGTGGCCGGGGAGCTGTTTTTT. The chain is built from TRBV7-9 and TRBJ2-2; 13 positions agree with TRBD2. Germline V lookup: CDR1 SEHNR, CDR2 FQNEAQ (reference sequence). The CDR3 covers 16 residues.

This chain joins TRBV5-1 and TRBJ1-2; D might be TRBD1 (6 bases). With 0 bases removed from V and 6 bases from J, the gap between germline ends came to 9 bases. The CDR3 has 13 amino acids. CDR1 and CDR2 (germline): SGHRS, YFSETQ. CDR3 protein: CASSLGQGHGYTF. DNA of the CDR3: TGCGCCAGCAGCTTGGGTCAGGGGCATGGCTACACCTTC. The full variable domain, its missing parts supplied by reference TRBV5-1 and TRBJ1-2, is KAGVTQTPRYLIKTRGQQVTLSCSPISGHRSVSWYQQTPGQGLQFLFEYFSETQRNKGNFPGRFSGRQFSNSRSEMNVSTLELGDSALYLCASSLGQGHGYTFGSGTRLTVV.

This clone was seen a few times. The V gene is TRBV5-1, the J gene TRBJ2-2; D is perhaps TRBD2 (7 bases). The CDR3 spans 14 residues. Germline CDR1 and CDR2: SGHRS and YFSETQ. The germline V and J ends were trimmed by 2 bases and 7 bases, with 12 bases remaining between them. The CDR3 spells CASSFTGGGGELFF. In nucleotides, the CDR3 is TGCGCCAGCAGCTTTACGGGGGGCGGCGGGGAGCTGTTTTTT.

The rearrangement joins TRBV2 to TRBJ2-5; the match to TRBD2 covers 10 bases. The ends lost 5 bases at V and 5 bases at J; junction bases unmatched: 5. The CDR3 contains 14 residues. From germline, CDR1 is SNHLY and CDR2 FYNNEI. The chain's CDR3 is CASSLAGAWETQYF. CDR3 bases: TGTGCCAGCAGTCTAGCGGGAGCTTGGGAGACCCAGTACTTC.

In DNA form, the CDR3 reads TGTGCCAGCAGCCAAGATCACAACCAGGCCCAGCATTTT. It encodes CASSQDHNQAQHF. The chain joins TRBV14 to TRBJ1-5; D is undetermined. Trimming took 0 bases from V and 11 from J, leaving 11 bases between them. This CDR3 has 13 amino acids. Germline loops: CDR1 SGHDN, CDR2 FVKESK.

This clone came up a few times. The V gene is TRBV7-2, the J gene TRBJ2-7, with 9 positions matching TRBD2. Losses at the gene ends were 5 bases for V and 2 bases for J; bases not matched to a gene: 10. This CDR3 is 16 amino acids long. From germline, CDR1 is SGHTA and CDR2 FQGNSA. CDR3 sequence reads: CASSRRLADPPYEQYF. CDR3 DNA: TGTGCCAGCAGCCGCAGACTAGCGGACCCACCCTACGAGCAGTACTTC.

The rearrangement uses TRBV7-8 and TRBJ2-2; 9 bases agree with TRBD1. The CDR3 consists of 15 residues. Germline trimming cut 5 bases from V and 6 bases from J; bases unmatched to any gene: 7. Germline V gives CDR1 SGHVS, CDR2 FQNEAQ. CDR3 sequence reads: CASSGGTGMAGELFF. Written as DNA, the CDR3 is TGTGCCAGCAGCGGTGGGACAGGGATGGCCGGGGAGCTGTTTTTT.

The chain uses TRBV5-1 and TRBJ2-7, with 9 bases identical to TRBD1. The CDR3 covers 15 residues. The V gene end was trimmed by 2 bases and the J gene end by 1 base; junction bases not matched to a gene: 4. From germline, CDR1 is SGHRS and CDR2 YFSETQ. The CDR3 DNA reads TGCGCCAGCAGCTTCCAGGGACAGGGATCCTACGAGCAGTACTTC. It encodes CASSFQGQGSYEQYF. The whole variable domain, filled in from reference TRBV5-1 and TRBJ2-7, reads KAGVTQTPRYLIKTRGQQVTLSCSPISGHRSVSWYQQTPGQGLQFLFEYFSETQRNKGNFPGRFSGRQFSNSRSEMNVSTLELGDSALYLCASSFQGQGSYEQYFGPGTRLTVT.

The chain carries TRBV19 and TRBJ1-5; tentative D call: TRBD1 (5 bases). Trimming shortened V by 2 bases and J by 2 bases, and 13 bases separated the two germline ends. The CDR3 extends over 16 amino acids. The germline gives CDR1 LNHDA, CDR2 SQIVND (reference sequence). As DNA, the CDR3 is TGTGCCAGTAGTATAACGACAGCCCGACGCAATCAGCCCCAGCATTTT. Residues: CASSITTARRNQPQHF.

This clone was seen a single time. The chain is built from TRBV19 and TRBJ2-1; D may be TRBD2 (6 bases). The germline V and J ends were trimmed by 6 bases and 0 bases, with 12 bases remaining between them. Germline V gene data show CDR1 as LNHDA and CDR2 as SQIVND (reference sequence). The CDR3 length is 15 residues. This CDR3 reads CASSGGSPSYNEQFF. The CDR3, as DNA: TGTGCCAGTAGCGGAGGGTCACCCTCCTACAATGAGCAGTTCTTC. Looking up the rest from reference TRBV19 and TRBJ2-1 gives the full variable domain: DGGITQSPKYLFRKEGQNVTLSCEQNLNHDAMYWYRQDPGQGLRLIYYSQIVNDFQKGDIAEGYSVSREKKESFPLTVTSAQKNPTAFYLCASSGGSPSYNEQFFGPGTRLTVL.

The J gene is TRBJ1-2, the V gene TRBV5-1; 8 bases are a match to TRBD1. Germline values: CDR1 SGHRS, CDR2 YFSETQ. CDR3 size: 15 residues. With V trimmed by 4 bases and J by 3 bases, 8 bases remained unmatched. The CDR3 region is CASSEDRGSYYGYTF. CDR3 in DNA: TGCGCCAGCAGCGAAGACAGGGGTTCTTACTATGGCTACACCTTC.

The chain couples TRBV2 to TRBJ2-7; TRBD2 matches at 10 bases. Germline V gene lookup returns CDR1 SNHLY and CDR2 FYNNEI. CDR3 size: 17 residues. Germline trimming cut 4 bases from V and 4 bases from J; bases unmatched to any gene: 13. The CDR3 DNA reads TGTGCCAGCAGTGCGAACCCCAGCGGGAGGGATTTTTACGAGCAGTACTTC. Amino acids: CASSANPSGRDFYEQYF. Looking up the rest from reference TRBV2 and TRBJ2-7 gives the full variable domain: EPEVTQTPSHQVTQMGQEVILRCVPISNHLYFYWYRQILGQKVEFLVSFYNNEISEKSEIFDDQFSVERPDGSNFTLKIRSTKLEDSAMYFCASSANPSGRDFYEQYFGPGTRLTVT.

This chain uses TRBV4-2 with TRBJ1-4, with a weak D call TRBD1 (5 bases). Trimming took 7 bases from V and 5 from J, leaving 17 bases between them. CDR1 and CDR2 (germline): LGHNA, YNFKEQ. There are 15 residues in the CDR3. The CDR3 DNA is TGTGCCAGCACACCGACTTCAGGGAGGAATGAAAAACTGTTTTTT. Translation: CASTPTSGRNEKLFF.

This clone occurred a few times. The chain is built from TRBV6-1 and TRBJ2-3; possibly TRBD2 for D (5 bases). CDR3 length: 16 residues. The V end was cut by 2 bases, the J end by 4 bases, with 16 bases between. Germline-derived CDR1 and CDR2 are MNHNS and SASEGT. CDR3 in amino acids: CASSESAGGGSDTQYF. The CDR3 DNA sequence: TGTGCCAGCAGTGAATCTGCGGGTGGTGGATCAGATACGCAGTATTTT.

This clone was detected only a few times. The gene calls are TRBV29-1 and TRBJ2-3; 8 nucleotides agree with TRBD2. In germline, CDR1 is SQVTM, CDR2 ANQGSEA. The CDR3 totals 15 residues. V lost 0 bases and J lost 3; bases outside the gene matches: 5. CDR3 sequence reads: CSVEEVAGYTDTQYF. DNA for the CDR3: TGCAGCGTTGAAGAAGTAGCGGGATATACAGATACGCAGTATTTT.